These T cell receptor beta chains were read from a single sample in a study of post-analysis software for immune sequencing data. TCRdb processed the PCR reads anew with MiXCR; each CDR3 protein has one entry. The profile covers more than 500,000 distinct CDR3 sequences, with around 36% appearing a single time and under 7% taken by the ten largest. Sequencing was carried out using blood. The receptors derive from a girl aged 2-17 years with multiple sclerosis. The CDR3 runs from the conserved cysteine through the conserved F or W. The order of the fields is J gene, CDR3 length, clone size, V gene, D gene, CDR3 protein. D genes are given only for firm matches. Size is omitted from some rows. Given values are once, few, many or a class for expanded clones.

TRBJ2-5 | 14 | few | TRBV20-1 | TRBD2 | CSARGGGLQETQYF
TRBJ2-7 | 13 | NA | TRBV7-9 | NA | CASSIELSYEQYF
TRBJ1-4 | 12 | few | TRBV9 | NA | CASSVDEEKLFF
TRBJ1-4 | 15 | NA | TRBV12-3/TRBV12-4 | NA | CASSLRGVSREKLFF
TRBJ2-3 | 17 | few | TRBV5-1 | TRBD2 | CASSAGFSGGATDTRYF
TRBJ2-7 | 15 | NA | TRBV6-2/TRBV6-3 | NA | CASSYGGWSPHEQYF
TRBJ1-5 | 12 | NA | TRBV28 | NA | CASSFNRQPQHF
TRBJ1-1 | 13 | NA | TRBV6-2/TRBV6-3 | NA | CASSPPPNTEAFF
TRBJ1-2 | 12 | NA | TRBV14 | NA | CVSSQEYRDYTF
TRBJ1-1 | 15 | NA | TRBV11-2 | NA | CASSLVAEMNTEAFF
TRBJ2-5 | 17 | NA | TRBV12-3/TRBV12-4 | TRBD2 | CASSLRLAGGPQETQYF
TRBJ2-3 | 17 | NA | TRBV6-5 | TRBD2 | CASSYLPGSGGTDTQYF
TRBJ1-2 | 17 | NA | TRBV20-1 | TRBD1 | CSARGRQGAIPNYGYTF
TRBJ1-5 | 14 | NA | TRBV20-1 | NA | CSASPDASNQPQHF
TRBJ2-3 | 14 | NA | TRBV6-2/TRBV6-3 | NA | CVSGYMGSVDTQYF
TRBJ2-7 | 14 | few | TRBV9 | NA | CASSVGAFSYEQYF
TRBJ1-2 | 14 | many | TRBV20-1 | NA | CSAREIKGYYGYTF
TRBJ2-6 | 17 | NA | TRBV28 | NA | CASSRPGGGSGANVLTF
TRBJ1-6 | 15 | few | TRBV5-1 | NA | CASSLEARGLGPLHF
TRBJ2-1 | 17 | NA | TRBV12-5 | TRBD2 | CASGLVAGGGGNNEQFF
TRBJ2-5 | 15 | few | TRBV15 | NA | CATSRDRWGRETQYF
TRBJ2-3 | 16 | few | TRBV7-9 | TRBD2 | CASSPVREEITDTQYF
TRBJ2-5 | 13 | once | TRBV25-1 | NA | CASSVQNQDTQYF
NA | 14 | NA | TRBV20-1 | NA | CSARDGGQGCEQYF
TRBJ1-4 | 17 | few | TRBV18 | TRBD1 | CASSATGGATTNEKLFF
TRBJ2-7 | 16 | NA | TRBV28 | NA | CASSLCEGSLSYEQYF
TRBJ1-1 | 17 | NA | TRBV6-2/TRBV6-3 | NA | CASSLVREQSWHTEAFF
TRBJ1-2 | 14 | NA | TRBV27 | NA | CASSLGPGRYGYTF
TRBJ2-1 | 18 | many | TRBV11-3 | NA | CASSLAPGPGGPGNEQFF
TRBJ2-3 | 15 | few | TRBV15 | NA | CATSRENRRTDTQYF
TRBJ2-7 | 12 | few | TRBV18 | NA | CASSSTVDEQYF
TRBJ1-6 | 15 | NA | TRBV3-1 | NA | CASSQERSYNSPLHF
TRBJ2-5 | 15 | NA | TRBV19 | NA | CASSIGGAYQETQYF
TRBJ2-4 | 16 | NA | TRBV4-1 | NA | CASSLGADVAKNIQYF
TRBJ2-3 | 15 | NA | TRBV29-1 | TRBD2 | CSAHGIAGDTDTQYF
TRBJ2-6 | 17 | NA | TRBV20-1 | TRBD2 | CSAAVLAGVAGANVLTF
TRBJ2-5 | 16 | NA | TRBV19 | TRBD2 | CASSIDLAGFQETQYF
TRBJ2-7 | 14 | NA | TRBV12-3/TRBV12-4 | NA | CASSLGPPEYEQYF
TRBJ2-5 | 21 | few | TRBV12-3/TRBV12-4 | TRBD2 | CASSPAILGLAGGPVMETQYF
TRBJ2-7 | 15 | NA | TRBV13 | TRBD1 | CASSAGTDPSYEQYF
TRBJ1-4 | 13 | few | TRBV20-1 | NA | CSAEQGLNEKLFF
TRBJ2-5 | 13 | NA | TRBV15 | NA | CATSRDLTETQYF
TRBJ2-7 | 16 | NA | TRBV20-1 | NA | CSASDPRGTKSYEQYF
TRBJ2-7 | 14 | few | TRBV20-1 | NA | CSARTRGPNYEQYF
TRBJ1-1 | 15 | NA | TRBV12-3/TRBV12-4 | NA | CASSPGGSLNTEAFF
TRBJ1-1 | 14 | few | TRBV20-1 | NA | CSATNDQGNTEAFF
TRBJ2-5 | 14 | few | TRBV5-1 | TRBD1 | CASSTGQGLGEQYF
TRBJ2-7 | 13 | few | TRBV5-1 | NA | CASSLVAEYEQYF
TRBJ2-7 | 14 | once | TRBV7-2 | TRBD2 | CASSLTSGTNEQYF
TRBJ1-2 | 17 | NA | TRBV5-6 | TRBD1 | CASSFRDRGELHYGYTF
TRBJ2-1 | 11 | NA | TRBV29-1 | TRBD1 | CIGTGYNEQFF
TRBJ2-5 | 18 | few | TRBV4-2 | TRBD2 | CASSQGTSGGASWETQYF
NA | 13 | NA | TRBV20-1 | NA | CSARVTDYNEQYF